The sample holds many counts of the clone carrying this T cell receptor beta chain. Its cognate antigen is unknown. This CDR3 contains 14 residues. The germline V gene has CDR1 DFQATT and CDR2 SNEGSKA (reference sequence). The junction had 3 bases not matched to a gene; V was cut back by 1 base and J by 4 bases. This specimen belongs to a study of T-cell reconstitution after alpha-beta-depleted transplantation in children. Regarding the study as a whole: Some patients owed their high day-60 TCRbeta diversity to surviving recipient T cells and thymic progenitors. A year had passed since transplant, and T-cell counts and diversity by then came mostly from newly produced T cells. There were reportedly several hundred expanded graft clones from which alpha-beta T cells came about two months after transplant.

Library preparation (for TCRbeta) was performed with unique molecular identifiers. TCRdb re-called the PCR reads through MiXCR, storing one row per CDR3 protein. Of approximately 300,000 distinct CDR3 sequences listed, 7.5% to 9% are singletons. The chain uses TRBV20-1 and TRBJ1-1; 10 nucleotides agree with TRBD1. This TCR was recovered from a female patient aged 2-9 years who had a stem cell transplant for Fanconi anemia, so the T cells may come from the graft donor. This sample comprised peripheral blood, obtained 360 days after TCRalphabeta/CD19-depleted stem cell transplant. CDR3 DNA: TGCAGTGCTAGAGTTGGGACAGGGGTCACTGAAGCTTTCTTT. Protein sequence: CSARVGTGVTEAFF.